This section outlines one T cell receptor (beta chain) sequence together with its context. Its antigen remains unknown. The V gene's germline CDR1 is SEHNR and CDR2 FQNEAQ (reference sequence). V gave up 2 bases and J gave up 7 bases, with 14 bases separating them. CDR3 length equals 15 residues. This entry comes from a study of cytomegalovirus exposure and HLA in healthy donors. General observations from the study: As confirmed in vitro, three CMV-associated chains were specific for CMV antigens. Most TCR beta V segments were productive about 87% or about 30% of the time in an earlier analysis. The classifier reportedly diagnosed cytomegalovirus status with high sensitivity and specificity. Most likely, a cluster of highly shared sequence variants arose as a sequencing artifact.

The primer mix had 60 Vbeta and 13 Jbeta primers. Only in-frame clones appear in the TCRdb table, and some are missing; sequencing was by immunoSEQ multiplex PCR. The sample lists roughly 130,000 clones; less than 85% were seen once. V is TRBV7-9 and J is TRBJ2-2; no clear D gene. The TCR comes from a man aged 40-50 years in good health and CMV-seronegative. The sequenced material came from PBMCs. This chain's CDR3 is CASSLNYGTGGELFF. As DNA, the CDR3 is TGTGCCAGCAGCTTAAATTACGGTACCGGCGGGGAGCTGTTTTTT. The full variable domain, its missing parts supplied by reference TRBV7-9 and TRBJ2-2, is DTGVSQNPRHKITKRGQNVTFRCDPISEHNRLYWYRQTLGQGPEFLTYFQNEAQLEKSRLLSDRFSAERPKGSFSTLEIQRTEQGDSAMYLCASSLNYGTGGELFFGEGSRLTVL.